These 11 T cell receptor beta chains were all obtained from the same sample, sequenced in a study of shared clonotypes between healthy human individuals. TCRdb's copy holds only in-frame clones and misses some; the assay was immunoSEQ multiplex PCR. The repertoire holds just under 350,000 clones, more than 60% seen once, with 10% in the top ten. Material: memory CD4+ T cells sorted from blood. As to subset: CD45RA-negative fraction. Receptors were obtained from a man aged 25 to 40 in good health.

The chain combines TRBV27 with TRBJ2-2; 12 bases align to TRBD1. The length of the CDR3 is 16 residues. J lost 6 bases, V lost 0 bases, and 2 bases had no gene match. CDR1 and CDR2 (germline): MNHEY, SMNVEV (reference sequence). The CDR3, as DNA: TGTGCCAGCAGTTTATCGGGGACAGGGGGCGCCGGGGAGCTGTTTTTT. Amino acid sequence: CASSLSGTGGAGELFF.

The chain employs TRBV9 and TRBJ1-5; 7 bases match TRBD1. This CDR3 is 15 amino acids long. V lost 0 bases to trimming and J lost 7 bases; unmatched junction nucleotides: 7. CDR1 and CDR2 from the germline V gene are SGDLS and YYNGEE. The CDR3 DNA sequence: TGTGCCAGCAGCGTAGGCGGGACAGAACACCAGCCCCAGCATTTT. Translation: CASSVGGTEHQPQHF.

J is TRBJ2-4 and V is TRBV6-1, with TRBD2 as a possible D gene (7 bases). Germline V CDR1 and CDR2: MNHNS, SASEGT. The CDR3 loop spans 17 amino acids. The V end lost 1 base, the J end lost 4 bases, and 17 bases lay between the germline ends. The CDR3 DNA follows: TGTGCCAGCAGTGAAGGGTCCGCACGGGGGGCTAAAAACATTCAGTACTTC. Residues: CASSEGSARGAKNIQYF.

The chain couples TRBV19 to TRBJ1-5; D uncertain. The CDR3 loop spans 15 amino acids. Trimming removed 10 bases at V and 5 bases at J, with 21 bases between. CDR1 and CDR2 from the germline V gene are LNHDA and SQIVND (reference sequence). CDR3 DNA sequence: TGTGCCACCCGCCCCCCAGGCAGAGAGCATCAGCCCCAGCATTTT. Amino acid sequence: CATRPPGREHQPQHF.

CDR3: CASSGRRMNTEAFF. Written as DNA, the CDR3 is TGTGCCAGCAGTGGAAGGCGGATGAACACTGAAGCTTTCTTT. V gene TRBV25-1 combines with J gene TRBJ1-1; the D is unclear. Looked up from germline, CDR1 is MGHDK and CDR2 is SYGVNS. Trimming left V 4 bases short and J 0 bases short, with 9 bases between. The CDR3 has 14 residues. Full variable domain (rest looked up from reference TRBV25-1 and TRBJ1-1): EADIYQTPRYLVIGTGKKITLECSQTMGHDKMYWYQQDPGMELHLIHYSYGVNSTEKGDLSSESTVSRIRTEHFPLTLESARPSHTSQYLCASSGRRMNTEAFFGQGTRLTVV.

The chain employs TRBV7-1 and TRBJ1-2, with D perhaps TRBD1 (6 bases). TRBV7-1 is an ORF, with its function uncertain. Trimming left V 5 bases short and J 8 bases short, with 18 bases between. CDR3 length: 14 residues. The CDR3 protein is CASSTALGAEGYTF. DNA for the CDR3: TGTGCCAGCAGCACCGCCCTGGGGGCAGAGGGCTACACCTTC.

This chain uses TRBV7-2 with TRBJ2-6, with 7 positions matching TRBD1. This CDR3 comprises 16 residues. Germline CDR1 SGHTA, CDR2 FQGNSA. J lost 0 bases, V lost 6 bases, and 5 bases had no gene match. The CDR3 spells CASSKTGTSGANVLTF. CDR3 bases: TGTGCCAGCAGTAAGACAGGGACCTCTGGGGCCAACGTCCTGACTTTC.

The chain combines TRBV28 with TRBJ2-1; 8 positions agree with TRBD2. Trimming took 8 bases from V and 8 from J; bases not matched to a gene: 5. Germline V gene data show CDR1 as MDHEN and CDR2 as SYDVKM. The CDR3 has 12 amino acids. The CDR3 sequence is CASRRGVHEQFF. DNA of the CDR3: TGTGCCAGCCGGCGGGGGGTCCATGAGCAGTTCTTC.

This chain connects TRBV2 to TRBJ1-4; D may be TRBD1 (6 bases). The CDR3 extends over 12 amino acids. V was cut by 6 bases and J by 10 bases, with 12 bases left in between. The V gene's germline CDR1 is SNHLY and CDR2 FYNNEI. CDR3 nucleotide sequence: TGTGCCAGCAGCATACAGGGTGGAAAACTGTTTTTT. Translation: CASSIQGGKLFF.

The gene calls are TRBV2 and TRBJ1-2, with TRBD1 as a possible D gene (5 bases). This CDR3 has 16 amino acids. CDR1 is SNHLY and CDR2 is FYNNEI in the germline V gene. V was shortened by 6 bases and J by 0 bases, with 17 bases between the two germline ends. The CDR3 DNA follows: TGTGCCAGCAGCAAATCATCCGGGGGTTCTAACTATGGCTACACCTTC. It encodes CASSKSSGGSNYGYTF.

The chain joins TRBV7-2 to TRBJ2-5; 7 nucleotides line up with TRBD2. Germline CDR1 is SGHTA and CDR2 is FQGNSA. V shed 8 bases and J 5 bases; nucleotides not matched to a gene: 14. CDR3 size: 15 residues. As DNA, the CDR3 is TGTGCCAGCGGCCGGGACCCATGGGGGGGGGAGACCCAGTACTTC. Translated: CASGRDPWGGETQYF.